This entry lists 11 T cell receptor beta chains sequenced from one sample in a study of cytomegalovirus exposure and HLA in healthy donors. With 60 Vbeta and 13 Jbeta primers, the PCR was carried out. The method was immunoSEQ multiplex PCR; TCRdb's version includes in-frame clones alone and lacks a portion of them. The repertoire holds under 200,000 clones, roughly 77% seen once, with roughly 0.4% in the top ten. Specimen: PBMCs. These receptors all stem from a male donor in good health and CMV-seropositive.

Only a few counts were recorded for this clone. The chain uses TRBV7-2 and TRBJ2-2; D is perhaps TRBD1 (6 bases). The CDR3 sequence is 15 residues long. Between the trimmed V and J ends, which lost 5 bases and 5 bases, there was a span of 15 bases. Germline V gives CDR1 SGHTA, CDR2 FQGNSA. The CDR3, as DNA: TGTGCCAGCAGCCCCATGGACAGAAATACCGGGGAGCTGTTTTTT. Translated: CASSPMDRNTGELFF.

The chain links TRBV7-2 to TRBJ1-2; D is unclear. V lost 3 bases to trimming and J lost 8 bases, with 10 bases between them. The CDR3 is made up of 12 amino acids. Germline CDR1 is SGHTA and CDR2 is FQGNSA. The CDR3 DNA sequence: TGTGCCAGCAGCTTGAGCTCCGGGGGCTACACCTTC. Its translation: CASSLSSGGYTF.

The chain combines TRBV7-9 with TRBJ2-5; 12 nucleotides line up with TRBD2. The trim removed 5 bases at V and 7 bases at J, leaving 8 bases unmatched. Germline V gives CDR1 SEHNR, CDR2 FQNEAQ (reference sequence). The CDR3 is made up of 15 amino acids. The CDR3 reads CASSAQTSGRMTQYF. The CDR3 DNA is TGTGCCAGCAGCGCTCAGACTAGCGGGAGAATGACCCAGTACTTC. The full variable domain, in which reference TRBV7-9 and TRBJ2-5 provide the parts outside the CDR3, is DTGVSQNPRHKITKRGQNVTFRCDPISEHNRLYWYRQTLGQGPEFLTYFQNEAQLEKSRLLSDRFSAERPKGSFSTLEIQRTEQGDSAMYLCASSAQTSGRMTQYFGPGTRLLVL.

The chain couples TRBV11-3 to TRBJ1-1; 8 positions match TRBD1. The V segment lost 5 bases and the J segment 4 bases; nucleotides outside the gene matches: 3. The length of the CDR3 is 13 residues. Per the germline V gene, CDR1 is SGHNT and CDR2 is YENEEA. In DNA, the CDR3 is TGTGCCAGCAGCCAGACAGGGGTCACTGAAGCTTTCTTT. It encodes CASSQTGVTEAFF.

The chain employs TRBV5-6 and TRBJ2-3, with no clear D. The V end was cut by 4 bases, the J end by 4 bases, with 13 bases between. CDR1 SGHDT and CDR2 YYEEEE come from the germline V gene. The CDR3 contains 14 residues. Here the CDR3 DNA reads TGTGCCAGCAGCCGCCCGAACTCCCCAGATACGCAGTATTTT. Translated, it gives CASSRPNSPDTQYF. Combining the CDR3 with reference TRBV5-6 and TRBJ2-3 gives the whole variable domain DAGVTQSPTHLIKTRGQQVTLRCSPKSGHDTVSWYQQALGQGPQFIFQYYEEEERQRGNFPDRFSGHQFPNYSSELNVNALLLGDSALYLCASSRPNSPDTQYFGPGTRLTVL.

This chain links TRBV6-1 with TRBJ1-4, with D perhaps TRBD1 (5 bases). There are 13 residues in the CDR3. Trimming left V 6 bases short and J 8 bases short, with 13 bases between. In germline, CDR1 is MNHNS, CDR2 SASEGT. CDR3 in DNA: TGTGCCAGCAGAGACGGGACTTACGAAAAACTGTTTTTT. It specifies CASRDGTYEKLFF.

This chain joins TRBV7-2 and TRBJ2-3, with 8 bases that match TRBD2. Germline assignment: CDR1 SGHTA and CDR2 FQGNSA. This CDR3 region has 15 residues. The V segment lost 5 bases and the J segment 1 base; nucleotides outside the gene matches: 5. In DNA, the CDR3 is TGTGCCAGCAGCACAACTAGCGGTGGCACAGATACGCAGTATTTT. Its protein is CASSTTSGGTDTQYF.

The chain couples TRBV25-1 to TRBJ1-1; D is ambiguous. V lost 5 bases and J lost 1, with 17 bases in between. The CDR3 runs 16 residues. Germline values: CDR1 MGHDK, CDR2 SYGVNS. The CDR3, as DNA: TGTGCCAGCAGTTTCCTCGGCCGGGAACAGAACACTGAAGCTTTCTTT. This codes for CASSFLGREQNTEAFF.

This clone was recorded once. The rearrangement joins TRBV10-3 to TRBJ2-1, with 9 bases lining up with TRBD2. CDR1 and CDR2 from the germline V gene are ENHRY and SYGVKD. Unmatched junction bases numbered 6, after V lost 6 bases and J lost 3 bases. This CDR3 region has 15 residues. The CDR3 DNA reads TGTGCCATCAGGGAAGCGGGGGGCGACTACAATGAGCAGTTCTTC. Amino acid sequence: CAIREAGGDYNEQFF.

The J gene is TRBJ2-7, the V gene TRBV27, with TRBD1 matching 9 bases. Germline CDR1 MNHEY, CDR2 SMNVEV (reference sequence). CDR3 length equals 13 residues. V dropped 10 bases and J dropped 0; count of bases not matched to a gene: 4. CDR3 DNA: TGTGCCACAACAGGGGGCTCCTCCTACGAGCAGTACTTC. It is translated as CATTGGSSYEQYF.

The chain couples TRBV11-1 to TRBJ2-2; D remains unclear. Germline loops: CDR1 SGHAT, CDR2 FQDESV (reference sequence). CDR3 length: 14 residues. V shed 5 bases and J shed 5 bases, with 12 bases lying between them. The CDR3, as DNA: TGTGCCAGCAGCGCGACTCGATTGACCGGGGAGCTGTTTTTT. Its protein is CASSATRLTGELFF. The full variable domain, with the rest looked up from reference TRBV11-1 and TRBJ2-2, is EAEVAQSPRYKITEKSQAVAFWCDPISGHATLYWYRQILGQGPELLVQFQDESVVDDSQLPKDRFSAERLKGVDSTLKIQPAELGDSAMYLCASSATRLTGELFFGEGSRLTVL.